The rows below give T cell receptor beta chains drawn from one sample of a study of breast tumors, draining lymph nodes, adjacent tissues. MiXCR, run by TCRdb on the multiplex PCR reads, gives a single entry per CDR3 protein. This sample has approximately 280,000 distinct CDR3 sequences, with around 31% found just once. What was sequenced was axillary lymph node tissue. All receptors derive from a female donor with breast cancer. Some clones in this sample may be carry-over from other donors' samples. Each CDR3 is given with its conserved first and last residue. The D gene is left open where the match is weak. Not every row has a clone size; where given, it reads once, few, many or a size class.

D: TRBD1; V: TRBV24-1; J: TRBJ2-1; size: .; CDR3: CATAGTGGNEQFF; DNA: TGTGCCACCGCCGGGACAGGGGGCAATGAGCAGTTCTTC
D: .; V: TRBV25-1; J: TRBJ1-4; size: many; CDR3: CASSEYGEKLFF; DNA: TGTGCCAGCAGTGAATATGGAGAAAAACTGTTTTTT
D: .; V: TRBV5-4; J: TRBJ2-7; size: many; CDR3: CASSPVGRIYEQYF; DNA: TGTGCCAGCAGCCCGGTGGGCAGGATATACGAGCAGTACTTC
D: .; V: TRBV12-3/TRBV12-4; J: TRBJ2-5; size: many; CDR3: CASRTLGASETQYF; DNA: TGTGCCAGCAGGACCTTAGGGGCGTCGGAGACCCAGTACTTC
D: TRBD2; V: TRBV28; J: TRBJ2-1; size: few; CDR3: CASRSPGLAINEQFF; DNA: TGTGCCAGCAGATCCCCGGGACTAGCGATCAATGAGCAGTTCTTC
D: TRBD2; V: TRBV7-3; J: TRBJ2-2; size: many; CDR3: CASSYKLAGGPANTGELFF; DNA: TGTGCCAGCAGCTACAAGCTAGCGGGAGGGCCCGCGAACACCGGGGAGCTGTTTTTT
D: TRBD2; V: TRBV11-2; J: TRBJ2-7; size: .; CDR3: CASSLDTLAGNSYEQYF; DNA: TGTGCCAGCAGCTTAGATACTCTAGCGGGTAACTCCTACGAGCAGTACTTC
D: TRBD1; V: TRBV25-1; J: TRBJ1-6; size: .; CDR3: CASRPGTGDNSPLHF; DNA: TGTGCCAGCAGACCCGGGACAGGGGACAATTCACCCCTCCACTTT
D: TRBD2; V: TRBV7-9; J: TRBJ2-1; size: many; CDR3: CASSFRTSGSNEQFF; DNA: TGTGCCAGCAGCTTTCGGACTAGCGGGAGTAATGAGCAGTTCTTC
D: .; V: TRBV2; J: TRBJ2-3; size: .; CDR3: CASSENGAGSTDTQYF; DNA: TGTGCCAGCAGTGAAAACGGGGCGGGGTCCACAGATACGCAGTATTTT
D: .; V: TRBV5-1; J: TRBJ2-2; size: .; CDR3: CASSLKIRGTELFF; DNA: TGCGCCAGCAGCTTGAAAATACGAGGGACGGAGCTGTTTTTT
D: TRBD1; V: TRBV12-3/TRBV12-4; J: TRBJ2-2; size: few; CDR3: CASRIQGAGAGELFF; DNA: TGTGCCAGCAGAATACAGGGGGCCGGCGCCGGGGAGCTGTTTTTT
D: .; V: TRBV24-1; J: TRBJ2-2; size: many; CDR3: CATSVAGYTGELFF; DNA: TGTGCCACCAGTGTGGCGGGATACACCGGGGAGCTGTTTTTT
D: TRBD2; V: TRBV24-1; J: TRBJ2-1; size: .; CDR3: CATSGSSGRTHNEQFF; DNA: TGTGCCACCAGTGGGTCTAGCGGGAGGACCCACAATGAGCAGTTCTTC
D: .; V: TRBV7-9; J: TRBJ1-1; size: .; CDR3: CASSASEDGNTEALF; DNA: TGTGCCAGCAGCGCCTCCGAGGACGGCAACACTGAAGCTCTCTTT
D: .; V: TRBV20-1; J: TRBJ1-4; size: many; CDR3: CSAPFEKLFF; DNA: TGCAGTGCCCCGTTTGAAAAACTGTTTTTT
D: .; V: TRBV7-9; J: TRBJ1-2; size: .; CDR3: CASGNYEQYFGPGYTF; DNA: .
D: TRBD2; V: TRBV2; J: TRBJ2-5; size: .; CDR3: CASNQGLKRETQYF; DNA: TGTGCCAGCAATCAGGGACTAAAAAGGGAGACCCAGTACTTC
D: .; V: TRBV20-1; J: TRBJ2-3; size: .; CDR3: CSARSSPSSSSTDTQYF; DNA: TGCAGTGCTAGGTCTAGTCCTAGCTCTTCTAGCACAGATACGCAGTATTTT
D: TRBD2; V: TRBV10-3; J: TRBJ2-1; size: .; CDR3: CAIDERGLAGGGEQFF; DNA: TGTGCCATCGATGAGCGGGGACTAGCGGGAGGGGGTGAGCAGTTCTTC
D: TRBD2; V: TRBV10-3; J: TRBJ2-1; size: .; CDR3: CAISDPRRTSGIPYNEQFF; DNA: TGTGCCATCAGTGACCCCCGGCGGACTAGCGGGATACCCTACAATGAGCAGTTCTTC
D: .; V: TRBV5-5; J: TRBJ1-5; size: many; CDR3: CASSLVGGDNQPQHF; DNA: TGTGCCAGCAGCTTGGTTGGGGGCGATAATCAGCCCCAGCATTTT
D: .; V: TRBV6-4; J: TRBJ2-2; size: .; CDR3: CASSDSRQVGELFF; DNA: TGTGCCAGCAGTGACTCCCGACAGGTCGGGGAGCTGTTTTTT
D: TRBD1; V: TRBV7-8; J: TRBJ1-5; size: many; CDR3: CASSLDGGQLNQPQHF; DNA: TGTGCCAGCAGCTTAGATGGGGGACAGCTCAATCAGCCCCAGCATTTT
D: TRBD2; V: TRBV10-3; J: TRBJ2-2; size: many; CDR3: CAISGGLAGIDTGELFF; DNA: TGTGCCATCAGTGGGGGACTAGCGGGAATTGACACCGGGGAGCTGTTTTTT
D: .; V: TRBV24-1; J: TRBJ2-1; size: many; CDR3: CATSVIRAIEQFF; DNA: TGTGCCACCAGTGTGATCAGGGCCATTGAGCAGTTCTTC
D: .; V: TRBV30; J: TRBJ1-2; size: many; CDR3: CAWSVLANYGYTF; DNA: TGTGCCTGGAGTGTACTCGCTAACTATGGCTACACCTTC
D: TRBD1; V: TRBV12-3/TRBV12-4; J: TRBJ2-5; size: many; CDR3: CASSEDRGLETQYF; DNA: TGTGCCAGCAGTGAAGACAGGGGGCTAGAGACCCAGTACTTC
D: .; V: TRBV7-3; J: TRBJ2-1; size: many; CDR3: CASSLAVGGEGFYNEQFF; DNA: TGTGCCAGCAGCTTAGCGGTAGGCGGAGAGGGGTTTTACAATGAGCAGTTCTTC
D: TRBD2; V: TRBV5-1; J: TRBJ2-2; size: many; CDR3: CASSRSGGVAGELFF; DNA: TGCGCCAGCAGTCGGAGCGGGGGAGTGGCCGGGGAGCTGTTTTTT
D: TRBD2; V: TRBV12-3/TRBV12-4; J: TRBJ2-5; size: many; CDR3: CASRPSSGGEETQYF; DNA: TGTGCCAGCAGACCCTCTAGCGGGGGGGAGGAGACCCAGTACTTC
D: .; V: TRBV7-9; J: TRBJ2-6; size: .; CDR3: CASSSLPAGGASVLTF; DNA: TGTGCCAGCAGCTCCCTGCCCGCAGGGGGGGCCAGCGTCCTGACTTTC
D: .; V: TRBV10-3; J: TRBJ2-2; size: many; CDR3: CAIRPGSTGELFF; DNA: TGTGCCATCCGGCCAGGCTCCACCGGGGAGCTGTTTTTT
D: TRBD2; V: TRBV5-8; J: TRBJ2-1; size: many; CDR3: CASSLGGRAGNEQFF; DNA: TGTGCCAGCAGCTTGGGCGGGAGGGCCGGGAATGAGCAGTTCTTC
D: .; V: TRBV28; J: TRBJ2-1; size: few; CDR3: CASRLGLRNEQFF; DNA: TGTGCCAGCAGATTGGGACTTCGCAATGAGCAGTTCTTC
D: .; V: TRBV4-1; J: TRBJ1-1; size: .; CDR3: CASSPIRGNTEAFF; DNA: TGCGCCAGCAGCCCCATACGAGGGAACACTGAAGCTTTCTTT
D: .; V: TRBV2; J: TRBJ1-6; size: many; CDR3: CASSTRGNSPLHF; DNA: TGTGCCAGCAGCACGAGGGGCAATTCACCCCTCCACTTT
D: TRBD2; V: TRBV5-6; J: TRBJ2-7; size: many; CDR3: CASSLRAGDRYEQYF; DNA: TGTGCCAGCAGCTTGCGGGCGGGAGACCGCTACGAGCAGTACTTC
D: .; V: TRBV6-5; J: TRBJ2-2; size: many; CDR3: CASSYYRSRTGELFF; DNA: TGTGCCAGCAGTTACTACCGTTCCCGAACCGGGGAGCTGTTTTTT
D: .; V: TRBV20-1; J: TRBJ2-7; size: .; CDR3: CSASARKRASYEQYF; DNA: TGCAGTGCTAGTGCGCGGAAGCGGGCCTCCTACGAGCAGTACTTC